This paragraph reports one T cell receptor beta chain. These data originate in a study of shared clonotypes between healthy human individuals. In germline, CDR1 is SGDLS, CDR2 YYNGEE. V was cut by 2 bases and J by 0 bases, with 14 bases left in between. The CDR3 is 16 amino acids. CD45RO-negative, CCR7-selected cells formed the naive CD8 fraction, which excluded terminally differentiated effector memory CD45RA+ cells. This table comes from immunoSEQ multiplex PCR, and its TCRdb copy is limited to in-frame clones, with some not included. The sample gives 630,000 or so clones, roughly 98% of which show up once; around 0.3% is in the top ten.

The clonotype comes from a man aged 25-45 years in good health. The chain carries TRBV9 and TRBJ1-1, with a weak D call TRBD1 (5 bases). The sequenced sample consisted of naive CD8+ T cells sorted from blood. The CDR3 region has the DNA TGTGCCAGCAGCGTGGGAGGGGTTGGGATGAACACTGAAGCTTTCTTT. Amino acid sequence: CASSVGGVGMNTEAFF.